The text below deals with one TCR beta chain. Its antigen is undetermined. The assay was immunoSEQ multiplex PCR, and TCRdb's table has in-frame clones only and misses some. The sample has roughly 120,000 clones, 81% seen once. In chemo-refractory metastatic non-small-cell lung cancer, patients got ipilimumab CTLA-4 blockade together with focal radiation. This sample stems from a study of radiotherapy plus CTLA-4 blockade in lung cancer. General observations from the study: Subsequent to radiotherapy plus ipilimumab, tumor-derived TCR clones underwent expansion in blood. Interferon-beta, together with early blood T cell clone dynamics, reportedly best predicted response.

This clonotype was sampled from a human donor with non-small cell lung cancer that progressed on radiotherapy plus ipilimumab. Some clones in this sample may be carry-over from other donors' samples. The input for sequencing was peripheral blood, taken from a patient treated with radiotherapy plus ipilimumab.

Written as DNA, the CDR3 is TGTGCCAGCAGGTATACAGGGGGCCCCACCTACGAGCAGTACTTC. This encodes CASRYTGGPTYEQYF. The chain couples TRBV5-4 to TRBJ2-7; 9 bases are shared with TRBD1. CDR1 is SGHNT, CDR2 YYREEE, per germline (reference sequence). CDR3 length equals 15 residues. With V trimmed by 5 bases and J by 2 bases, 8 bases remained unmatched.